This section outlines one TCR beta chain sequence together with its context. This clone was observed a handful of times. Its antigen is unknown. The input lacks base qualities; no much larger clone sits a single base away. These data are taken from a study of PD-1 blockade in classical Hodgkin lymphoma (dated by TCRdb to 2018 to 2020). Study-wide context: Nivolumab dosing was 3 mg/kg intravenously every 2 weeks, continuing until either disease progression or unacceptable toxicity. The study used CyTOF and TCR beta sequencing to define a peripheral blood immune signature of response to PD-1 blockade in classical Hodgkin lymphoma.

The Qiagen DNeasy kit was used to extract genomic DNA both from unsorted PBMCs and from the negatively selected CD4+ and CD8+ fractions. TCR beta CDR3 regions were subjected to amplification by immunoSEQ multiplex PCR with primers that anneal to V and J segments. A synthetic immune receptor repertoire was used to minimize amplification bias, and any remaining bias was removed computationally after sequencing. In the paper's pipeline: Custom Python scripts were used to quantify repertoire diversity as the Shannon entropy index. Unsorted, CD4+ and CD8+ repertoires were examined separately, except in combined analyses, for which CD4+ and CD8+ sequences were merged in silico. Clonal expansion was defined as at least a 2-fold frequency increase after treatment relative to C1D1, with a pseudocount of 0.5 for undetected baseline clones. Singleton clones were defined as clones with 0 or 1 copy at C1D1, and non-singleton clones were defined as clones with 2 or more copies. By matching protein sequences in sorted samples from the same patient, clones expanded in unsorted samples were annotated as CD4+, CD8+ or unknown. Diversity changes from C1D1 to C4D1 were tested in paired samples using Wilcoxon tests. What TCRdb holds here is the immuneACCESS table cut down to in-frame rearrangements. Part of the clones is not present; checked against another copy, under half of the missing clones reflect an unresolved V gene, and the others are unexplained. V, J and clone size reflect that table, while D and trimming were determined from the DNA. The sample data list about 39,000 clones, and about 80% of these were observed just once. 9.8% of the sample belongs to the ten largest clones.

Reading the label with the study, this specimen's time point is: cycle 4 day 1 (C4D1), after 6 weeks of nivolumab. Relapse after autologous stem cell transplantation had occurred in all trial patients, and cohorts A, B and C were distinguished by prior brentuximab vedotin exposure. The trial cohort comprised fewer than 65 patients with relapsed/refractory classical Hodgkin lymphoma whose best overall responses were complete response, partial response or progressive disease. Trial patients were treated with single-agent nivolumab in the multi-cohort phase II CheckMate 205 trial. Best overall response was determined by an independent review committee according to the 2007 International Working Group response criteria. PBMCs from the trial were collected at three points: immediately before nivolumab initiation (C1D1), and during therapy at cycle 2 day 1 and cycle 4 day 1. Peripheral blood was collected in 8 mL Vacutainer Cell Preparation Tubes, from which PBMCs were isolated by centrifugation and then cryopreserved.

Overall study results and their limits: Trial patients with a complete response had baseline diversity similar to that of newly diagnosed patients, while partial responders and progressors had significantly lower diversity. Lower diversity was observed in patients in whom nivolumab was started less than 1 year after ASCT, and these patients were excluded from later analyses so that confounding by immune reconstitution would be avoided. The study covered only a single clinical trial cohort, and the causes of the repertoire differences, possibly disease activity or prior therapy, were still not defined. By C4D1, a significant rise was seen in CD4+ TCR diversity but not in CD8+ TCR diversity (p=0.0027 vs p=0.16), and the rise was most apparent among complete responders (p=0.02). Baseline TCR diversity was reported to be lower in newly diagnosed patients than in healthy donors and to be lower still in relapsed/refractory patients.

Counted from cysteine to phenylalanine, this CDR3 has 14 amino acids. This entry keeps only the CDR3 DNA: 42 bases, framed from base 1. From V the trimming removes 2 bases and from J it removes 6 bases, while the gene matches leave 6 bases of the junction unaccounted for. Via the germline V gene, CDR1 is MNHEY and CDR2 SVGAGI. Sequences were derived from peripheral blood mononuclear cells (PBMCs), sampled before the fourth cycle of nivolumab. The chain was built from TRBV6-5 and TRBJ1-2; the junction holds 7 bases that match TRBD1. The clonotype was recovered from a human donor with classical Hodgkin lymphoma. The DNA sequence is given as TGTGCCAGCAGTTACGGCACGACAGGGAATGGCTACACCTTC. This gives the protein CASSYGTTGNGYTF.